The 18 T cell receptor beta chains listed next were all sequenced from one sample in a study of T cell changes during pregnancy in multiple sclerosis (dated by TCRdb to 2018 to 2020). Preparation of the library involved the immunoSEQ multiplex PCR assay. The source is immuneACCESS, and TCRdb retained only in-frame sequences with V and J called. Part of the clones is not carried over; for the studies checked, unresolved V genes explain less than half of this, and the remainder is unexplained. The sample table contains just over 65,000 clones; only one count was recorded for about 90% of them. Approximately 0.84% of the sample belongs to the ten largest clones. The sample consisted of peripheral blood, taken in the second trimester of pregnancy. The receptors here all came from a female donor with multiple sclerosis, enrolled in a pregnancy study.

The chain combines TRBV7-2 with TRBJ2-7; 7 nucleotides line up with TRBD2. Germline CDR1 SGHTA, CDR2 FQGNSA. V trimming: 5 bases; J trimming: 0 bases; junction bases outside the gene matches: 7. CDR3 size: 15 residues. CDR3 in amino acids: CASSALLASSYEQYF. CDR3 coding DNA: TGTGCCAGCAGCGCGCTACTAGCGAGCTCCTACGAGCAGTACTTC. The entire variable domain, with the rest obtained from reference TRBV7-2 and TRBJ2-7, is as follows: GAGVSQSPSNKVTEKGKDVELRCDPISGHTALYWYRQSLGQGLEFLIYFQGNSAPDKSGLPSDRFSAERTGGSVSTLTIQRTQQEDSAVYLCASSALLASSYEQYFGPGTRLTVT.

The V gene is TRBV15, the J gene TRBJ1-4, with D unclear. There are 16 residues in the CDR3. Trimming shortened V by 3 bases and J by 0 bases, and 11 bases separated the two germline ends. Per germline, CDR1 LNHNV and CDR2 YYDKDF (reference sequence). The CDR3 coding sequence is TGTGCCACCAGCAGTAAAATACACGCAACTAATGAAAAACTGTTTTTT. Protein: CATSSKIHATNEKLFF.

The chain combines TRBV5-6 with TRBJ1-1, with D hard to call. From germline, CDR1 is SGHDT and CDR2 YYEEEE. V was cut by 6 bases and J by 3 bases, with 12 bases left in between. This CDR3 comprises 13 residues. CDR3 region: CASTPRGYTEAFF. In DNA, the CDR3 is TGTGCCAGCACCCCGCGCGGTTACACTGAAGCTTTCTTT.

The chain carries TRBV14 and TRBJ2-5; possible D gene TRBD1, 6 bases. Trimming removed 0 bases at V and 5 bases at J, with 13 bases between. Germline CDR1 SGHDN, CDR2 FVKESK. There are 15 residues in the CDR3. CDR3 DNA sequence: TGTGCCAGCAGCCAAGACGGGACATGGAGGGAGACCCAGTACTTC. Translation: CASSQDGTWRETQYF.

The CDR3: CASSQGQPYEQYF. The CDR3 DNA reads as TGTGCCAGCAGCCAGGGACAGCCCTACGAGCAGTACTTC. The J gene is TRBJ2-7, the V gene TRBV7-3; TRBD1 matches 7 bases. Germline V gives CDR1 SGHTA, CDR2 FQGTGA. The CDR3 is 13 amino acids. Trimming at V came to 5 bases and at J to 2 bases, leaving 3 bases not matched to a gene.

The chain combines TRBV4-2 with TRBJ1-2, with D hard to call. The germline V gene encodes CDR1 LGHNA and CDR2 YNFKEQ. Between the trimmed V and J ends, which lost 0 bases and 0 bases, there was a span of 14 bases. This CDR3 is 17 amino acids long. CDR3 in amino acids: CASSQEESALTNYGYTF. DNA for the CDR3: TGTGCCAGCAGCCAAGAAGAGTCCGCCCTTACTAACTATGGCTACACCTTC.

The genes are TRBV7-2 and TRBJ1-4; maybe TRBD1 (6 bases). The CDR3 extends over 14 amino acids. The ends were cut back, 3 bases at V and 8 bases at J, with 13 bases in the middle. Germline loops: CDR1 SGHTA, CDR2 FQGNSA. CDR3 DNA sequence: TGTGCCAGCAGCTTGAGCAGGGGTGGCGAAAAACTGTTTTTT. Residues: CASSLSRGGEKLFF. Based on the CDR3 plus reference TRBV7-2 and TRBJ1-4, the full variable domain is GAGVSQSPSNKVTEKGKDVELRCDPISGHTALYWYRQSLGQGLEFLIYFQGNSAPDKSGLPSDRFSAERTGGSVSTLTIQRTQQEDSAVYLCASSLSRGGEKLFFGSGTQLSVL.

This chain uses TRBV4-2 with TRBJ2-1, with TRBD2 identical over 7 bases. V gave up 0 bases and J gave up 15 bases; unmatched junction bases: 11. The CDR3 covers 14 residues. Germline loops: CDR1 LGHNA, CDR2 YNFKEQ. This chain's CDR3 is CASSQEGPSGQAFF. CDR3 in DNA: TGTGCCAGCAGCCAAGAAGGTCCTAGCGGTCAAGCGTTCTTC.

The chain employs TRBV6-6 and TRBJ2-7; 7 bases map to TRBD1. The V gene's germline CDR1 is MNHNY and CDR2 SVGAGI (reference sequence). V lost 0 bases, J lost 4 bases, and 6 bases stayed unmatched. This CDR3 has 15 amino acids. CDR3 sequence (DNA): TGTGCCAGCAGTTACTCCGGGACAGACCCTTACGAGCAGTACTTC. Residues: CASSYSGTDPYEQYF.

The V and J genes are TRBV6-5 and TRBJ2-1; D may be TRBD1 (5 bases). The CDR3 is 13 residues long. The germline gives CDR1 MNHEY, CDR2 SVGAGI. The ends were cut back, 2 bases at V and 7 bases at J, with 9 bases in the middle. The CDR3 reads CASSYATENEQFF. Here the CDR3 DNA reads TGTGCCAGCAGTTACGCGACAGAAAATGAGCAGTTCTTC.

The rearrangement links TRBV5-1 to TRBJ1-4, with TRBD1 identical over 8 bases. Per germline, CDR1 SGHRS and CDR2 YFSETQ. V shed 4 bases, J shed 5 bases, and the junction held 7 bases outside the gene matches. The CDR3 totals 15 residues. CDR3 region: CASSLRTGLNEKLFF. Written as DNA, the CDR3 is TGCGCCAGCAGCCTCAGGACAGGGCTCAATGAAAAACTGTTTTTT.

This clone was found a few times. This chain's CDR3 is CASSSGDRDNEKLFF. CDR3 nucleotide sequence: TGTGCCAGCAGCTCCGGGGATCGGGATAATGAAAAACTGTTTTTT. The J gene is TRBJ1-4, the V gene TRBV9; D gene ambiguous. The V gene's germline CDR1 is SGDLS and CDR2 YYNGEE. Trimming pared 4 bases from V and 4 bases from J, leaving 14 bases between. This CDR3 has 15 amino acids.

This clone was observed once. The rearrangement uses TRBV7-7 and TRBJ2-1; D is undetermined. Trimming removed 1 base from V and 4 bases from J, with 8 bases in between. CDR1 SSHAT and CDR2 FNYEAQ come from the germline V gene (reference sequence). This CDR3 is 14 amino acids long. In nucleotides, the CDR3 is TGTGCCAGCAGCTTAGTGGGCCGATACAATGAGCAGTTCTTC. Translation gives CASSLVGRYNEQFF.

CDR3 nucleotide sequence: TGTGCCAGCAGTTACGCAAGACAGGGCACTGAAGCTTTCTTT. Encoded protein: CASSYARQGTEAFF. The J gene is TRBJ1-1, the V gene TRBV6-5; TRBD1 matches 7 bases. The ends lost 2 bases at V and 4 bases at J; junction bases unmatched: 4. This CDR3 is built from 14 residues. Germline V gene data show CDR1 as MNHEY and CDR2 as SVGAGI.

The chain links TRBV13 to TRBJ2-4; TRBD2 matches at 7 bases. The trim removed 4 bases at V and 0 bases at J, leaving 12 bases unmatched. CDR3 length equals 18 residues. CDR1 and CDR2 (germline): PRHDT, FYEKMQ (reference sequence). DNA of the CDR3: TGTGCCAGCAGCTCAGTACTACTGGCGGGGGAAGCCAAAAACATTCAGTACTTC. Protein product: CASSSVLLAGEAKNIQYF.

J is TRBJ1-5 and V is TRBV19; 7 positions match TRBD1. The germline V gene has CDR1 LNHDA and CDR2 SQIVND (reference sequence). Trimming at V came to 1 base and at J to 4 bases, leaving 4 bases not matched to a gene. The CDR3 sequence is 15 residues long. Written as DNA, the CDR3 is TGTGCCAGTAGTATAGGGAGGGGGCGAAATCAGCCCCAGCATTTT. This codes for CASSIGRGRNQPQHF.

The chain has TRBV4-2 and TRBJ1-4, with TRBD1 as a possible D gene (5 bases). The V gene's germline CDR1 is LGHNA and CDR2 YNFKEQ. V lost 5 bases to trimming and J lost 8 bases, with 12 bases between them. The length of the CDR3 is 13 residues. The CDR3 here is CASSFRVSEKLFF. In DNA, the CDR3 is TGTGCCAGCAGCTTCAGGGTGAGCGAAAAACTGTTTTTT.

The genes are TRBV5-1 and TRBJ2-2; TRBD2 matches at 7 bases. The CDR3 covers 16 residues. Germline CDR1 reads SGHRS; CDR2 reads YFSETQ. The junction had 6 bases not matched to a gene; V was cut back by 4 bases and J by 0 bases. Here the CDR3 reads CASSGGDVANTGELFF. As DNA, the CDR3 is TGCGCCAGCAGCGGGGGGGATGTCGCGAACACCGGGGAGCTGTTTTTT.